A selection of T cell receptor beta chains follows, all from one sample in a study of blood T cell repertoires in COVID-19. Repertoires were generated with immunoSEQ multiplex PCR, while TCRdb's copy carries only in-frame clones and drops some. This table has some 140,000 clones, over 65% appearing once. Sequenced input: peripheral blood. These receptors were collected from a man aged 80 or over with acute or convalescent COVID-19. CDR3s include the opening cysteine and the closing phenylalanine or tryptophan. The D gene is left open where the match is weak. Not every row has a clone size; where given, it reads once, few, many or a size class.

d_call	v_call	clone_size	j_call	cdr3_nt	cdr3_aa
.	TRBV7-9	few	TRBJ1-1	TGTGCCAGCAGGAGGCCTGCAGGGGTCGCTGAAGCTTTCTTT	CASRRPAGVAEAFF
.	TRBV5-1	.	TRBJ2-2	TGCGCCAGCAGCCTGGACTACCCGGAGCTGTTTTTT	CASSLDYPELFF
TRBD1	TRBV11-1	.	TRBJ2-5	TGTGCCAGCAGACACGGGACAGGCGTCCCGGAGACCCAGTACTTC	CASRHGTGVPETQYF
.	TRBV6-5	.	TRBJ1-2	TGTGCCAGCAGTTACTATGGAGGAGGCTACACCTTC	CASSYYGGGYTF
.	TRBV6-1	few	TRBJ1-2	TGTGCCAGCAGTGAGTTACTGAACTATGGCTACACCTTC	CASSELLNYGYTF
.	TRBV3-1/TRBV3-2	few	TRBJ1-3	TGTGCCAGCAGCCAACAGCGCGGGCTAGGAAACACCATATATTTT	CASSQQRGLGNTIYF
.	TRBV5-1	.	TRBJ1-1	TGCGCCAGCAGCTTGAAGGGTGGGGGGATCGAAGCTTTCTTT	CASSLKGGGIEAFF
.	TRBV18	few	TRBJ2-5	TGTGCCAGCTCACCGCGGGACTTCCAAGAGACCCAGTACTTC	CASSPRDFQETQYF
.	TRBV19	few	TRBJ1-1	TGTGCCAGTAGAGGACAGTTGAACACTGAAGCTTTCTTT	CASRGQLNTEAFF
.	TRBV5-1	.	TRBJ2-3	TGCGCCAGCAGCTTTGGACAGACCACAGATACGCAGTATTTT	CASSFGQTTDTQYF
.	TRBV6-5	.	TRBJ1-6	TGTGCCAGCAGCAACAGGGTAAATAATTCACCCCTCCACTTT	CASSNRVNNSPLHF
TRBD1	TRBV3-1/TRBV3-2	.	TRBJ2-5	TGTGCCAGCAGCAAGGGAGCGGCCACAGGGGAAGAGACCCAGTACTTC	CASSKGAATGEETQYF
.	TRBV12-3/TRBV12-4	.	TRBJ2-3	TGTGCCAGCAGTTTAAGGGCGGGGGATACGCAGTATTTT	CASSLRAGDTQYF
.	TRBV18	.	TRBJ2-4	TGTGCCAGCTCACTCGACAGCCAGAACATTCAGTACTTC	CASSLDSQNIQYF
.	TRBV11-2	.	TRBJ2-1	TGTGCCAGCAGCTTAGAGGCCCAGGGTCCCTACAATGAGCAGTTCTTC	CASSLEAQGPYNEQFF
.	TRBV28	few	TRBJ1-3	TGTGCCAGCATAAAAAACACCATATATTTT	CASIKNTIYF
TRBD1	TRBV28	.	TRBJ1-1	TGTGCCAGCAGTTCCCTCATTCCGGGACAGTCCCAATTTACAGCTTTCTTT	CASSSLIPGQSQFTAFF
TRBD1	TRBV7-9	.	TRBJ1-1	TGTGCCAGCAGCATAAACAGGGGGGTCGTCACTGAAGCTTTCTTT	CASSINRGVVTEAFF
TRBD1	TRBV19	few	TRBJ2-1	TGTGCCAGTAGTATAGGATCGACAGGGTGGGCCTACAATGAGCAGTTCTTC	CASSIGSTGWAYNEQFF
.	TRBV3-1/TRBV3-2	once	TRBJ1-2	TGTGCCAGCAGCCAAGATGGCATTAGGGGGAGCGGCTACACCTTC	CASSQDGIRGSGYTF
.	TRBV4-1	.	TRBJ1-3	TGCGCCAGCAGCCAAGATTGGGGGCAGCGGCCCTCTGGAAACACCATATATTTT	CASSQDWGQRPSGNTIYF
.	TRBV24-1	.	TRBJ2-2	TGTGCCACCAGTGATTTGGGCAGGGGCGGCACCGGGGAGCTGTTTTTT	CATSDLGRGGTGELFF
TRBD1	TRBV27	.	TRBJ2-6	TGTGCCAGCAGCCAGGACCCGGGACAGGGGGCCCACTCTGGGGCCAACGTCCTGACTTTC	CASSQDPGQGAHSGANVLTF
.	TRBV7-2	.	TRBJ1-2	TGTGCCAGCACCCCTATGGCTGCGGGGCAGTCTGGCTACACCTTC	CASTPMAAGQSGYTF
TRBD1	TRBV6-6	.	TRBJ1-2	TGTGCCAGCAGTTCTACAGGGGACAGCTATGGCTACACCTTC	CASSSTGDSYGYTF
.	TRBV6-2/TRBV6-3	.	TRBJ1-6	TGTGCCAGCAGCCTTACGAGCTCCTATAATTCACCCCTCCACTTT	CASSLTSSYNSPLHF
.	TRBV7-8	.	TRBJ1-1	TGTGCCAGCAGCTTAGGTTGGAGGGGATACACTGAAGCTTTCTTT	CASSLGWRGYTEAFF
.	TRBV11-2	.	TRBJ1-2	TGTGCCAGCAACCCGACGGGGGGCGCGTTCTATGGCTACACCTTC	CASNPTGGAFYGYTF
.	TRBV6-1	.	TRBJ1-4	TGTGCCAGCAGTGAATCGACGGGAGCTAATGAAAAACTGTTTTTT	CASSESTGANEKLFF
TRBD2	TRBV2	few	TRBJ2-5	TGTGCCAGCACTCGGGGGGAAGAGACCCAGTACTTC	CASTRGEETQYF
TRBD2	TRBV2	.	TRBJ2-3	TGTGCCAGCAGTGAGAGGGGGACTAGCCCAGATACGCAGTATTTT	CASSERGTSPDTQYF
TRBD1	TRBV18	few	TRBJ1-4	TGTGCCAGCTCACCGGTGGGGACAGGGGGAGAAAAACTGTTTTTT	CASSPVGTGGEKLFF
.	TRBV28	.	TRBJ1-6	TGTGCCAGCAGTTTGCCTCGTGGGGGGGTACTTTCACCCCTCCACTTT	CASSLPRGGVLSPLHF
.	TRBV6-5	.	TRBJ2-5	TGTGCCAGCAGTTACTCGATATCTGGGGCTGGAGAGACCCAGTACTTC	CASSYSISGAGETQYF
.	TRBV12-3/TRBV12-4	.	TRBJ2-1	TGTGCCAGCAGTTTTGACACCAACAATGAGCAGTTCTTC	CASSFDTNNEQFF
.	TRBV2	.	TRBJ2-3	TGTGCCAGCAGTTTAGGAGTAGTCATCGGAGATACGCAGTATTTT	CASSLGVVIGDTQYF
.	TRBV5-6	once	TRBJ1-1	TGTGCCAGCAGCTTGGCCATTGAAGCTTTCTTT	CASSLAIEAFF
.	TRBV2	.	TRBJ2-5	TGTGCCAGCAGTGCTTCGGTGGAGACCCAGTACTTC	CASSASVETQYF
.	TRBV20-1	.	TRBJ2-1	TGCAGTGCTAGTGTCAGGGGCTATGAGCAGTTCTTC	CSASVRGYEQFF
.	TRBV10-1	.	TRBJ2-2	TGCGCCAGCAGACCGGACTGGAACACCGGGGAGCTGTTTTTT	CASRPDWNTGELFF
TRBD1	TRBV10-3	.	TRBJ2-5	TGTGCCACGACACGGGACAGGGAAGAGACCCAGTACTTC	CATTRDREETQYF
.	TRBV7-9	.	TRBJ2-7	TGTGCCAGCAGCTTAGAGGGGTCGCGCTACGAGCAGTACTTC	CASSLEGSRYEQYF
TRBD1	TRBV7-8	many	TRBJ1-5	TGTGCCAGCAGCTTAGCCCCGACAGGGACCAGCAATCAGCCCCAGCATTTT	CASSLAPTGTSNQPQHF
TRBD2	TRBV10-1	once	TRBJ2-3	TGCGCCAGGATTTCTAGCGGGGACGATACGCAGTATTTT	CARISSGDDTQYF